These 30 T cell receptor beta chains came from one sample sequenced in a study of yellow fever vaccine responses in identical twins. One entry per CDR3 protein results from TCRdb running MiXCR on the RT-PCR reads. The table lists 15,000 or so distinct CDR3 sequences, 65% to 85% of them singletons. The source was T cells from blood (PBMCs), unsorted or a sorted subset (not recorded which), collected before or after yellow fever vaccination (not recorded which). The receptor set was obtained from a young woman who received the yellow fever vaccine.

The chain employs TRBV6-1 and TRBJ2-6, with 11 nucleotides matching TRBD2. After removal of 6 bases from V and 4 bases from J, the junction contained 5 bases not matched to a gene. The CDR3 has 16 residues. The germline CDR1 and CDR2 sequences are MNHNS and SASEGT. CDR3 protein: CASRPGLAVGANVLTF. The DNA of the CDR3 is TGTGCCAGCAGACCGGGACTAGCGGTCGGGGCCAACGTCCTGACTTTC.

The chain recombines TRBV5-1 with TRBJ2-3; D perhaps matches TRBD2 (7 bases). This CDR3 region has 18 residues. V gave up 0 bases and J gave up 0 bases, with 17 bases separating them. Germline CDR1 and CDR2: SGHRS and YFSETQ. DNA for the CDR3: TGCGCCAGCAGCTTGGAACTTCAGGGGAGGGGGAGCACAGATACGCAGTATTTT. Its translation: CASSLELQGRGSTDTQYF. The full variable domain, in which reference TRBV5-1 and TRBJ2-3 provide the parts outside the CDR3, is KAGVTQTPRYLIKTRGQQVTLSCSPISGHRSVSWYQQTPGQGLQFLFEYFSETQRNKGNFPGRFSGRQFSNSRSEMNVSTLELGDSALYLCASSLELQGRGSTDTQYFGPGTRLTVL.

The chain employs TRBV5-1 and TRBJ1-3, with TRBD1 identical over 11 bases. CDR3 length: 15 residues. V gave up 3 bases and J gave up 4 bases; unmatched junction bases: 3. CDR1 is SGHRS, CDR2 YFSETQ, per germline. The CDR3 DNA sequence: TGCGCCAGCAGCTCGGGACAGGGGGACGGAAACACCATATATTTT. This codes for CASSSGQGDGNTIYF.

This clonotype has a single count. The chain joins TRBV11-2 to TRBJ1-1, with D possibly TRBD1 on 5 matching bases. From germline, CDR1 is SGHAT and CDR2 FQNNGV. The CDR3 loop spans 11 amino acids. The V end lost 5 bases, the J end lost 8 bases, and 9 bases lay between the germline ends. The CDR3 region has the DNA TGTGCCAGCAGCCGGCGGACAGAAGCTTTCTTT. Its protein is CASSRRTEAFF.

The CDR3: CASSSFAVVTEKLFF. CDR3 sequence (DNA): TGTGCCAGCAGCTCCTTTGCAGTGGTGACTGAAAAACTGTTTTTT. The V gene is TRBV11-1, the J gene TRBJ1-4; D call uncertain. Trimming stripped 4 bases from V and 7 bases from J, with 16 bases between. The CDR3 has 15 amino acids. Per the germline V gene, CDR1 is SGHAT and CDR2 is FQDESV (reference sequence).

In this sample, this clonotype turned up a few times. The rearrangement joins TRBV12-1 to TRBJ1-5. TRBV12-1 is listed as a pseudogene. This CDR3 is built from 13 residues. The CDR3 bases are TGTGCCAGCAGCTTTCGAGATGCAGCGGCCCAGCATTTT. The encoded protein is CASSFRDAAAQHF.

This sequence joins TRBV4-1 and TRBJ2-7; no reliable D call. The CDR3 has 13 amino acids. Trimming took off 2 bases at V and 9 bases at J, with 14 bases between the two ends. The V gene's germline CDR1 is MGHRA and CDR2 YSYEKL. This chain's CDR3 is CASSQSSLVGQYF. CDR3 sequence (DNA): TGCGCCAGCAGCCAAAGCAGCCTGGTGGGGCAGTACTTC.

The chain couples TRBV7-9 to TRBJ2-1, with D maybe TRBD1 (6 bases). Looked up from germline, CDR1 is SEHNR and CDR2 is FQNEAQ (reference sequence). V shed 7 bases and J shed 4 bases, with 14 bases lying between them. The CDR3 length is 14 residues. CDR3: CASNHGQLYNEQFF. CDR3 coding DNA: TGTGCCAGCAACCATGGACAGCTTTACAATGAGCAGTTCTTC.

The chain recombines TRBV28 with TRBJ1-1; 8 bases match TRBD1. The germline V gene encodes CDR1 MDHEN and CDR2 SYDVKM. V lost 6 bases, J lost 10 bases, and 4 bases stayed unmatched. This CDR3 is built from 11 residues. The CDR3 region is CASSITGGAFF. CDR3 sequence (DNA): TGTGCCAGCAGCATAACAGGGGGAGCTTTCTTT.

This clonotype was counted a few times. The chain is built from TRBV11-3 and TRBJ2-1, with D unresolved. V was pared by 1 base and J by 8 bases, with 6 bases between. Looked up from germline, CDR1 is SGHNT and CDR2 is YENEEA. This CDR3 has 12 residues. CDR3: CASSLVWHEQFF. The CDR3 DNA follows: TGTGCCAGCAGCTTAGTTTGGCATGAGCAGTTCTTC.

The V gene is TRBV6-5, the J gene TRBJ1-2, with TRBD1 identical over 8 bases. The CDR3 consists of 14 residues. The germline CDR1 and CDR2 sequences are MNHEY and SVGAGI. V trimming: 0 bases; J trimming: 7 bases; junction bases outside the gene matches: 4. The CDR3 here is CASSYSTGDGGYTF. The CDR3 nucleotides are TGTGCCAGCAGTTACTCGACAGGGGACGGTGGCTACACCTTC.

The CDR3 here is CASSLAGLNEKLFF. CDR3 in DNA: TGCGCCAGCAGCTTAGCGGGTCTGAATGAAAAACTGTTTTTT. The rearrangement uses TRBV5-1 and TRBJ1-4, with D hard to call. The CDR3 runs to 14 residues. V was cut by 2 bases and J by 5 bases, with 10 bases left in between. CDR1 is SGHRS and CDR2 is YFSETQ in the germline V gene.

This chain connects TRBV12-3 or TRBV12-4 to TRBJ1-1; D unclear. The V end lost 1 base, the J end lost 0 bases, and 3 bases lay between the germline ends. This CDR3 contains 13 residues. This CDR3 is CASSLGMNTEAFF. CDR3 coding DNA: TGTGCCAGCAGTTTAGGGATGAACACTGAAGCTTTCTTT.

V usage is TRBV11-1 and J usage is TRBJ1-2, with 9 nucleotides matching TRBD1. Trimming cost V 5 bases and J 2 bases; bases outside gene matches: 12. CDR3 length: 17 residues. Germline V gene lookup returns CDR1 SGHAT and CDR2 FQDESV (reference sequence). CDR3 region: CASSPTGGRGHNYGYTF. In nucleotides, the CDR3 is TGTGCCAGCAGCCCTACAGGGGGCAGGGGTCACAACTATGGCTACACCTTC.

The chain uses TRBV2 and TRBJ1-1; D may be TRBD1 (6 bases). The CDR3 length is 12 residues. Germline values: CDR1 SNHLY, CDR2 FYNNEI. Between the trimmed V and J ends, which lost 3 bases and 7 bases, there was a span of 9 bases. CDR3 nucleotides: TGTGCCAGCAGTGACAGGGGCCATGAAGCTTTCTTT. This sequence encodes CASSDRGHEAFF.

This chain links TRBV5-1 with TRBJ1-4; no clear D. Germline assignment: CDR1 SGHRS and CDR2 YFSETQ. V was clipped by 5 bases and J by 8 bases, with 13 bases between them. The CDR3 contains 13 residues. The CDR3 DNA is TGCGCCAGCAGAACAGCAAAGGACGAAAAACTGTTTTTT. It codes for CASRTAKDEKLFF.

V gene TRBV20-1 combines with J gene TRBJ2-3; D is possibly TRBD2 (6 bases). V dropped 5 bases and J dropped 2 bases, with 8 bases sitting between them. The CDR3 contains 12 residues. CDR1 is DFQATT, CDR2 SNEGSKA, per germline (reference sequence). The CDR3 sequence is CSAERATDTQYF. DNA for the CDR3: TGCAGTGCTGAGCGGGCCACAGATACGCAGTATTTT.

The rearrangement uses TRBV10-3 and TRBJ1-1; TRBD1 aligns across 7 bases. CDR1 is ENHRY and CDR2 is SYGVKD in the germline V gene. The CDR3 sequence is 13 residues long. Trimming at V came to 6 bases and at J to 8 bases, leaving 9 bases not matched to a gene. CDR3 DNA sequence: TGTGCCATCAGGCGCCCAGGGGGGACCGAAGCTTTCTTT. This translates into CAIRRPGGTEAFF.

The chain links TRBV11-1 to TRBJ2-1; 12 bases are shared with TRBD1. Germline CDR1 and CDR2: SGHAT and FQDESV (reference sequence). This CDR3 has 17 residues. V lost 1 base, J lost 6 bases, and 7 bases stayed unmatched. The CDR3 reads CASSLGAGTGGINEQFF. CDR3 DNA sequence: TGTGCCAGCAGCTTAGGAGCAGGGACAGGGGGCATCAATGAGCAGTTCTTC.

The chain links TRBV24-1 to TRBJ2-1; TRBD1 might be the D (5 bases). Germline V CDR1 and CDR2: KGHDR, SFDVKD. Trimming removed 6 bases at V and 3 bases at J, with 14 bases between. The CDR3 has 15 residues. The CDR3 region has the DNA TGTGCCACCAGTAGGGGCAGGTCAGACTACAATGAGCAGTTCTTC. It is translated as CATSRGRSDYNEQFF.

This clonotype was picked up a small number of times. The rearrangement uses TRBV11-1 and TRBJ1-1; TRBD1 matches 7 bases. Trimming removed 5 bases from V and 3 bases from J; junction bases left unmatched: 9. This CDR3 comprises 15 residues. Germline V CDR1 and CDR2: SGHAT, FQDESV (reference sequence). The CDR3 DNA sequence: TGTGCCAGCAGCCAAACGCGGACAGGCGACACTGAAGCTTTCTTT. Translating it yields CASSQTRTGDTEAFF.

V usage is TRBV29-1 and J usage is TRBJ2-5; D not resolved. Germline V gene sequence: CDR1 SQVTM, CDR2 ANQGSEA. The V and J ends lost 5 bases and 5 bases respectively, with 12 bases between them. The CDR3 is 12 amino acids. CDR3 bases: TGCAGCGTTACCCCTATGGGTGAGACCCAGTACTTC. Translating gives CSVTPMGETQYF. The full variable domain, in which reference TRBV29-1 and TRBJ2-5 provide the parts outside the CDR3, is SAVISQKPSRDICQRGTSLTIQCQVDSQVTMMFWYRQQPGQSLTLIATANQGSEATYESGFVIDKFPISRPNLTFSTLTVSNMSPEDSSIYLCSVTPMGETQYFGPGTRLLVL.

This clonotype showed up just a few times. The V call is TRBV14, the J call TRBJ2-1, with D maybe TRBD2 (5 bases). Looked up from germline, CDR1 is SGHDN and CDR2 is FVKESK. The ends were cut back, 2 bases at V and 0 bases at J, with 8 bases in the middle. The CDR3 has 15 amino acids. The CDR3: CASSQLASSYNEQFF. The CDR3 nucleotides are TGTGCCAGCAGCCAACTAGCTAGCTCCTACAATGAGCAGTTCTTC.

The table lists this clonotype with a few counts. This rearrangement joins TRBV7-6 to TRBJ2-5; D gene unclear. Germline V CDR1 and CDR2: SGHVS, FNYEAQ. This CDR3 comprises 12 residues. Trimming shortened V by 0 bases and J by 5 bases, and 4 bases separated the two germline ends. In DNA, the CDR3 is TGTGCCAGCAGCTTAGCGGGGGAGACCCAGTACTTC. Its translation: CASSLAGETQYF.

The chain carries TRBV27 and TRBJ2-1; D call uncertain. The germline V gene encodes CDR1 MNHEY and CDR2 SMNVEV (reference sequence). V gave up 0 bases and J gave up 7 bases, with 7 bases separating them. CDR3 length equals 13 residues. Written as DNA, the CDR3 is TGTGCCAGCAGTTTATCGGCCCCAAATGAGCAGTTCTTC. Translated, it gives CASSLSAPNEQFF.

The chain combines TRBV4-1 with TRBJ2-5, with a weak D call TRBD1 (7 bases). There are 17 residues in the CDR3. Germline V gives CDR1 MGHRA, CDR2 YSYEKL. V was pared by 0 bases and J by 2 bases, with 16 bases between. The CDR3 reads CASSQDWGDRRQETQYF. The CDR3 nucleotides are TGCGCCAGCAGCCAAGACTGGGGGGACAGACGGCAAGAGACCCAGTACTTC.

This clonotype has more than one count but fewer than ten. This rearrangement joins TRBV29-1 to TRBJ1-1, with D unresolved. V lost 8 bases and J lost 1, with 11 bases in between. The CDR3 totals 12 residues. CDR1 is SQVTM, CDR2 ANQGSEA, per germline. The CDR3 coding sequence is TGCAGCACACGAGGCCGGAACACTGAAGCTTTCTTT. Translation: CSTRGRNTEAFF. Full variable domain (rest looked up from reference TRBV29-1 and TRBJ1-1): SAVISQKPSRDICQRGTSLTIQCQVDSQVTMMFWYRQQPGQSLTLIATANQGSEATYESGFVIDKFPISRPNLTFSTLTVSNMSPEDSSIYLCSTRGRNTEAFFGQGTRLTVV.

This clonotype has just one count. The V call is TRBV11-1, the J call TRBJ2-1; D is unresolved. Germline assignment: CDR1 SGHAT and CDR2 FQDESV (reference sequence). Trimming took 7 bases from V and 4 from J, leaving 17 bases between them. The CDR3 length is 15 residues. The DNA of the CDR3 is TGTGCCAGCAATGAAGCTCGCCTGGGATACAATGAGCAGTTCTTC. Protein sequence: CASNEARLGYNEQFF.

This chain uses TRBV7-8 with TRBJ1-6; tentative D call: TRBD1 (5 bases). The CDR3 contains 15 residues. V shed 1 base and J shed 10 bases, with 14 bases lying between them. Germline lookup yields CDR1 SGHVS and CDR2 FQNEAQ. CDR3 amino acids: CASSLGEGSGSPLHF. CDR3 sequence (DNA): TGTGCCAGCAGCTTAGGAGAGGGGAGCGGCTCACCCCTCCACTTT.

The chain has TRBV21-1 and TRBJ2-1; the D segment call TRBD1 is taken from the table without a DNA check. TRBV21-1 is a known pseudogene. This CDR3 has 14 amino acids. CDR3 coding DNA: TGTGCCAGCAGTCTAGGGACAGGGCGGAATGAGCAGTTCTTC. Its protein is CASSLGTGRNEQFF.